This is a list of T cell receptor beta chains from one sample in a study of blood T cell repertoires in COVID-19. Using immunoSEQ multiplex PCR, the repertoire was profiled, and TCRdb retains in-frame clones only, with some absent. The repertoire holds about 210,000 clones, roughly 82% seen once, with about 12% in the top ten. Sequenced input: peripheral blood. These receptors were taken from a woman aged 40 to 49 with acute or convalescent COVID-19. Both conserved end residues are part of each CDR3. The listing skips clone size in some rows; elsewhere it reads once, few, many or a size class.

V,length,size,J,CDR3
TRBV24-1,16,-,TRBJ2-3,CATSDGTELGTDTQYF
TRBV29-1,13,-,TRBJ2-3,CSVEDYRSDTQYF
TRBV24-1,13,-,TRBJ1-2,CATSASEDYGYTF
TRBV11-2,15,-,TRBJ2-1,CASSLKDRGDNEQFF
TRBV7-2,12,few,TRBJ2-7,CASSLGSYEQYF
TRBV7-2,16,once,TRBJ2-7,CASSPPGGGPSYEQYF
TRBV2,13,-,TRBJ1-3,CASRREAGNTIYF
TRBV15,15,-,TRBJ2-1,CATSRGGGTYNEQFF
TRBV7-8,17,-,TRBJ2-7,CASSYGTSGAFIDEQYF
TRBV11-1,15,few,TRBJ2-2,CASSGGLVITGELFF
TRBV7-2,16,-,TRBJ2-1,CASSPRRLAGVNEQFF
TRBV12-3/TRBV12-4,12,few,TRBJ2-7,CASSFDTYEQYF
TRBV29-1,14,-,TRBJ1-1,CSGSSDRGNTEAFF
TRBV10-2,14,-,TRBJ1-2,CASSAVTEEDGYTF
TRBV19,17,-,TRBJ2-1,CASSFKAGAPLYNEQFF
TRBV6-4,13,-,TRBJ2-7,CASPVRSSYEQYF
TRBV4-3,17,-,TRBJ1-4,CASSQGQQGAGNEKLFF
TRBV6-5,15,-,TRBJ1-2,CASRLEFRDKDSYTF
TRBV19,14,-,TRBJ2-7,CASSIDRGSVEQYF
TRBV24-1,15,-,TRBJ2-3,CATSDPSRGEDTQYF
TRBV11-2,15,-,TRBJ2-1,CASSLGATSHIEQFF
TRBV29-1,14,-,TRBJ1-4,CSVRGQLLNEKLFF